Detailed here is one TCR beta chain. Its antigen is unidentified. When sampled, the donors appeared nominally healthy, though they likely had unrecorded immune exposures. Use of 60 Vbeta and 13 Jbeta primers characterized the PCR. The table came from immunoSEQ multiplex PCR; TCRdb's copy has only in-frame clones and leaves some out. The sample lists around 130,000 clones, around two thirds occurring once. The data stem from a study of cytomegalovirus exposure and HLA in healthy donors. Study results and limitations: 87-base-pair reads could not separate some V segments, including TRBV6-2 and TRBV6-3. Immune exposure was documented only through CMV serostatus. Later analysis reportedly placed an Asian-associated ancestry cluster below the approximately 650-donor mean in N-insertions.

This CDR3 spans 15 amino acids. Trimming took 2 bases from V and 0 from J; bases not matched to a gene: 4. CDR1 is SGHRS and CDR2 is YFSETQ in the germline V gene. Sequencing used PBMCs. The chain couples TRBV5-1 to TRBJ1-1; 7 nucleotides align to TRBD1. This sequence was found in a human donor in good health. The chain's CDR3 is CASSLQQGMNTEAFF. Written as DNA, the CDR3 is TGCGCCAGCAGCTTACAACAGGGGATGAACACTGAAGCTTTCTTT.